This TCR beta chain came from a study of blood T cell repertoires in COVID-19. Study as a whole: There were acute and convalescent COVID-19 samples, and they came from the United States, Italy and Spain. PBMCs, B-cell-depleted T cells, or T cells were the source of the cDNA or gDNA that made up the material.

Original processing notes: Estimation of nucleated cell counts was performed using reference gene primer amplification. Measured with immunoSEQ multiplex PCR; TCRdb has only the in-frame clones, and not every one. V and J calls and clone size are copied from that table; D and trimming were computed from the DNA. The sample yields roughly 250,000 clones, around 79% seen once. This CDR3 is built from 14 residues. Trimming removed 3 bases at V and 5 bases at J, with 11 bases between. Looked up from germline, CDR1 is LGHDT and CDR2 is YNNKEL (reference sequence). This clonotype was obtained from a woman aged 80 or older with acute or convalescent COVID-19. The sequenced material came from peripheral blood. The rearrangement links TRBV3-1 (or the pseudogene TRBV3-2) to TRBJ1-5; the D is unclear. CDR3 in DNA: TGTGCCAGCAGCCAGAGTCCGCGCGATCAGCCCCAGCATTTT. Protein sequence: CASSQSPRDQPQHF.